This record concerns one T cell receptor beta chain sequence. The antigen is unknown. This record belongs to a study of shared clonotypes between healthy human individuals. About the study: A couple of female and a few male donors aged 18 to 49 were enrolled. Study-level points and caveats: Non-shared clonotypes had lower generation probabilities than clonotypes shared by all four sorted-subset donors.

TCRdb's copy holds only in-frame clones and misses some; the assay was immunoSEQ multiplex PCR. The sample shows some 500,000 clones, 96% of them seen only once. The junction had 21 bases not matched to a gene; V was cut back by 6 bases and J by 16 bases. The CDR3 extends over 16 amino acids. Germline lookup yields CDR1 MDHEN and CDR2 SYDVKM. Source material: naive CD4+ T cells sorted from blood. Subset of the sample: CD45RA+ positively selected. V and J are TRBV28 and TRBJ2-1; TRBD1 aligns across 10 bases. This clonotype was sampled from a woman aged 25 to 39 in good health. CDR3 residues: CASRPTPSTGGALNFF. The CDR3 DNA follows: TGTGCCAGCAGACCCACCCCATCGACAGGGGGCGCGTTGAATTTCTTC. The entire variable domain, with the rest obtained from reference TRBV28 and TRBJ2-1, is as follows: DVKVTQSSRYLVKRTGEKVFLECVQDMDHENMFWYRQDPGLGLRLIYFSYDVKMKEKGDIPEGYSVSREKKERFSLILESASTNQTSMYLCASRPTPSTGGALNFFGPGTRLTVL.